A selection of T cell receptor beta chains follows, all from one sample in a study of shared clonotypes between healthy human individuals. Assay used: immunoSEQ multiplex PCR; TCRdb lists only in-frame clones, some missing. The repertoire holds some 2,500,000 clones, with 85% to 95% as singletons. The sequencing input was naive CD4+ T cells from PBMCs. The receptors stem from a man between 18 and 29 years old in good health. Some clones in this sample may be carry-over from other donors' samples. The CDR3 runs from the conserved cysteine through the conserved F or W. D genes are given only for firm matches. Size tells how often a clone was seen (once, few, many) or the class of an expanded clone, and some rows leave it out.

clone_size	v_call	cdr3_length	d_call	j_call	cdr3_nt	cdr3_aa
.	TRBV5-1	13	.	TRBJ2-7	TGCGCCAGCAGCTTGACACTAGACTACGAGCAGTACTTC	CASSLTLDYEQYF
.	TRBV9	15	.	TRBJ2-2	TGTGCCAGCAGCTTCAGGGGAATAGGCACCGGGGAGCTGTTTTTT	CASSFRGIGTGELFF
.	TRBV28	14	.	TRBJ2-7	TGTGCCAGCAGTTTATATCTATGGGGTCCCGAGCAGTACTTC	CASSLYLWGPEQYF
.	TRBV5-1	11	.	TRBJ2-4	TGCGCCAGCAGCCAAGAAAACATTCAGTACTTC	CASSQENIQYF
once	TRBV6-1	15	.	TRBJ1-3	TGTGCCAGCAGTGATTGGAACAGGGCGCCCTTGGCCATATATTTT	CASSDWNRAPLAIYF
.	TRBV28	14	.	TRBJ1-5	TGTGCCAGCAGGTTACAGGGTTCGGTTCAGCCCCAGCATTTT	CASRLQGSVQPQHF
.	TRBV28	18	.	TRBJ2-2	TGTGCCAGCAGTTTCTTTTCTGGCACTTTGAGTTTAACCGGGGAGCTGTTTTTT	CASSFFSGTLSLTGELFF
.	TRBV5-1	14	.	TRBJ2-4	TGCGCCAGCAGCTTCAGCGGAGGCAAAAACATTCAGTACTTC	CASSFSGGKNIQYF
.	TRBV2	15	.	TRBJ2-2	TGTGCCAGCTTGGGGGTCCGGGGGCGTAACGGGGAGCTGTTTTTT	CASLGVRGRNGELFF
.	TRBV7-9	16	TRBD2	TRBJ2-1	TGTGCCAGCAGAAAGACTAGCGGGAGTTTACACAATGAGCAGTTCTTC	CASRKTSGSLHNEQFF
.	TRBV28	15	.	TRBJ2-7	TGTGCCAGCAGTTCTAACTCCCTCCGAGGAGGGTCCCCATGCTTC	CASSSNSLRGGSPCF
.	TRBV7-2	12	.	TRBJ2-7	TGTGCCAGCAGCTTACGGGGAGAGGAGCAGTACTTC	CASSLRGEEQYF
.	TRBV4-3	19	.	TRBJ1-3	TGCGCCAGCAGCCAAGATTTGAGTAGCAGGGCGAGCTCTGGAAACACCATATATTTT	CASSQDLSSRASSGNTIYF
few	TRBV28	13	TRBD1	TRBJ1-2	TGTGCCAGCAGTGTGATCTCGACAGGGGGCAACACCTTC	CASSVISTGGNTF
.	TRBV28	17	TRBD1	TRBJ1-5	TGTGCCAGCAGTTTCCTACAGGGGGCGGGAAGCAATCAGCCCCAGCATTTT	CASSFLQGAGSNQPQHF
.	TRBV28	14	.	TRBJ1-1	TGTGCCAGCAGTAGCCGCAGGAAGGGCGTTGAAGCTTTCTTT	CASSSRRKGVEAFF
.	TRBV5-1	17	TRBD2	TRBJ2-4	TGCGCCAGCAGCTTGGGGGGCCTAGCGGGAGGTCGGGACATTCAGTACTTC	CASSLGGLAGGRDIQYF
.	TRBV28	15	.	TRBJ1-5	TGTGCCAGCAGTTTAGTCGGGAGTAACAATCAGCCCCAGCATTTT	CASSLVGSNNQPQHF
.	TRBV5-1	14	.	TRBJ1-4	TGCGCCAGCAGTCGAACTGGGGGGGATGAAAAACTGTTTTTT	CASSRTGGDEKLFF
.	TRBV5-1	14	TRBD1	TRBJ2-5	TGCGCCAGCAGCTCACAAGGACAGGAAGGGACCCAGTACTTC	CASSSQGQEGTQYF
once	TRBV14	15	.	TRBJ1-3	TGTGCCAGCAGCCAACCCGGTCGGTCTGGAAACACCATATATTTT	CASSQPGRSGNTIYF
.	TRBV6-1	14	.	TRBJ2-5	TGTGCCAGCAGTATAAGCGGTAGTCAAGAGACCCAGTACTTC	CASSISGSQETQYF
.	TRBV5-1	14	.	TRBJ2-7	TGCGCCAGCAGCTTGAGGGGGGTACCCTACGAGCAGTACTTC	CASSLRGVPYEQYF
.	TRBV6-1	14	.	TRBJ2-3	TGTGCCAGCAGTGAAGTGTGGTCGGCTAGCGCGCAGTATTTT	CASSEVWSASAQYF
.	TRBV6-6	15	TRBD1	TRBJ2-7	TGTGCCAGCAGCCGCATAGGGACAGGGTCTAACGAGCAGTACTTC	CASSRIGTGSNEQYF
.	TRBV7-3	15	TRBD2	TRBJ2-5	TGTGCCAGCAGCCCCAAAGGGACTAACCGGGAGACCCAGTACTTC	CASSPKGTNRETQYF
.	TRBV4-2	21	TRBD2	TRBJ2-2	TGTGCCAGCAGCCAAGAGGGGGCGGGAGGGTTCGCTTCGTCGAACACCGGGGAGCTGTTTTTT	CASSQEGAGGFASSNTGELFF
once	TRBV6-5	14	.	TRBJ2-7	TGTGCCAGCCGGAGGCAGGCCGACTCCTACGAGCAGTACTTC	CASRRQADSYEQYF
.	TRBV9	14	.	TRBJ2-7	TGTGCCAGCAGCGTAACAGCGGTCTCCTACGAGCAGTACTTC	CASSVTAVSYEQYF
.	TRBV18	11	.	TRBJ1-1	TGTGCCAGCTCCCAGCAAACTGAAGCTTTCTTT	CASSQQTEAFF
.	TRBV7-2	15	.	TRBJ2-7	TGTGCCAGCAGCTTAGCGGCAGGTGGGCTCTACGAGCAGTACTTC	CASSLAAGGLYEQYF
.	TRBV7-9	13	.	TRBJ1-3	TGTGCCAGCAGCGTAGGGTTGGGAAACACCATATATTTT	CASSVGLGNTIYF
once	TRBV15	13	.	TRBJ1-3	TGTGCCACCAGCAGAGATGTGGGAACCACCATATATTTT	CATSRDVGTTIYF
.	TRBV6-5	15	.	TRBJ1-1	TGTGCCAGCAGTTACTCGATTTCTGGAGACACTGAAGCTTTCTTT	CASSYSISGDTEAFF
.	TRBV28	18	TRBD1	TRBJ1-3	TGTGCCAGCAGTACCTATGGACAGGGGTTCCTCTCTGGAAACACCATATATTTT	CASSTYGQGFLSGNTIYF
.	TRBV5-4	18	TRBD2	TRBJ2-5	TGTGCCAGCAGCCCGGGAGGTGTAGCGGGGCGATTCCAAGAGACCCAGTACTTC	CASSPGGVAGRFQETQYF
.	TRBV2	11	.	TRBJ2-7	TGTGCCAGCAGTGAAGTGACCGAGCAGTACTTC	CASSEVTEQYF
few	TRBV5-1	11	.	TRBJ2-1	TGCGCCAGCAGCAACTACAATGAGCAGTTCTTC	CASSNYNEQFF
.	TRBV9	16	TRBD1	TRBJ1-3	TGTGCCAGCAGCGTAGTCCAGGGGGGCTCTGGAAACACCATATATTTT	CASSVVQGGSGNTIYF
.	TRBV28	12	.	TRBJ2-7	TGTGCCAGCAGTTTAGCCGGTGGAGAGCAGTACTTC	CASSLAGGEQYF
once	TRBV30	12	.	TRBJ1-4	TGTGCCTGGGGGAACCTTAATGAAAAACTGTTTTTT	CAWGNLNEKLFF
.	TRBV5-1	16	.	TRBJ2-6	TGCGCCAGCAGCTTGGCCCCCCACTCTGGGGCCAACGTCCTGACTTTC	CASSLAPHSGANVLTF
few	TRBV7-2	12	TRBD1	TRBJ1-1	TGTGCCAGCAGCTCGCAGGGGGTGGAAACTTTCTTT	CASSSQGVETFF
.	TRBV7-9	14	TRBD2	TRBJ2-7	TGTGCCAGCAGCGGGACTAGCGGTACCTACGAGCAGTACTTC	CASSGTSGTYEQYF
.	TRBV7-6	19	TRBD2	TRBJ2-4	TGTGCCAGCAGCTTGGGGACTAGCGGGAGAGGGGTGGCCAAAAACATTCAGTACTTC	CASSLGTSGRGVAKNIQYF
.	TRBV4-2	16	.	TRBJ2-1	TGTGCCAGCAGCCAAGTCGGTAGGGCCGAGATTAGTGAGCAGTTCTTC	CASSQVGRAEISEQFF
few	TRBV5-1	14	TRBD1	TRBJ1-3	TGCGCCAGCACCCGGGACAGCTCTGGAAACACCATATATTTT	CASTRDSSGNTIYF
.	TRBV5-1	12	TRBD2	TRBJ2-1	TGCGCCAGCAGCTCGCCGGGGGGGAGCCAGTTCTTC	CASSSPGGSQFF
.	TRBV10-2	13	.	TRBJ2-7	TGCGCCAGCAAAACCTCAGGGGCCGGAGAGCAGTACTTC	CASKTSGAGEQYF
once	TRBV28	12	TRBD1	TRBJ2-5	TGTGCCAGCAGCGGGGACAGTCAGACCCAGTACTTC	CASSGDSQTQYF
.	TRBV7-9	12	.	TRBJ2-7	TGTGCCAGCAGCTTAGGGGTCTACGAGCAGTACTTC	CASSLGVYEQYF
.	TRBV19	17	TRBD1	TRBJ1-5	TGTGCCAGTAGTATCTCCGGGACAGGGAATAGCAATCAGCCCCAGCATTTT	CASSISGTGNSNQPQHF
.	TRBV18	15	.	TRBJ1-2	TGTGCCAGCTCACCAGGAGCCCAAACGGGGTATGGCTACACCTTC	CASSPGAQTGYGYTF
.	TRBV5-1	15	.	TRBJ1-1	TGCGCCAGCAGCTTGTCTGGGGTTCTGAACACTGAAGCTTTCTTT	CASSLSGVLNTEAFF
.	TRBV20-1	11	.	TRBJ1-3	TGCAGTGCCGAGCCTGGAAACACCATATATTTT	CSAEPGNTIYF